This entry features one TCR beta chain sequence. Its antigen remains unidentified. Base quality data are lacking; no much larger clone is found one base away. The CDR3, from cysteine to phenylalanine, totals 16 residues. The kept DNA is CDR3 alone, 48 bases in frame from the first base. The junction shows trimming of 2 bases on V and 4 bases on J, and the gene matches do not reach 2 bases of it. CDR1 and CDR2 are read off the germline V gene as ENHRY and SYGVKD. Receptor amplification or capture employed the immunoSEQ multiplex PCR assay. Sourced from immuneACCESS, this table was stored by TCRdb with only in-frame sequences that have V and J called. A share of the clones is absent; for the studies checked, an unresolved V gene accounts for under half, and the remainder has no known explanation. Counted in this sample were approximately 10,000 clones; around 74% of them appeared once. Roughly a third of the sample is taken by the ten largest.

The sample belongs to a study of circulating tumor DNA in untreated peripheral T-cell lymphoma (dated by TCRdb to about 2021). What the authors observed across the whole study: Tumor-specific clonotypes turned up in around 76% of patients, identified from more than 85% of baseline tissues and from about 67% of baseline serum samples.

To find tumor-specific TCR clonotypes, researchers sequenced baseline tumor tissue that had been collected prior to treatment. To monitor patients with peripheral T-cell lymphoma who were getting frontline treatment on a trial, the study applied next-generation sequencing to T-cell receptor sequences. The receptor was isolated from a human donor with peripheral T-cell lymphoma. The sample taken for sequencing was tumor tissue. The V gene is TRBV10-3 and the J gene is TRBJ2-2, with 12 middle bases fitting TRBD2. The CDR3 in this case is CAISEGLAGITGELFF. The DNA sequence follows: TGTGCCATCAGTGAGGGACTAGCGGGGATCACCGGGGAGCTGTTTTTT.